These 15 T cell receptor beta chains were all obtained from the same sample, sequenced in a study of cytomegalovirus exposure and HLA in healthy donors. Primers included in the PCR were 60 Vbeta and 13 Jbeta primers. The protocol was immunoSEQ multiplex PCR, while the TCRdb copy is restricted to in-frame clones and leaves out a portion. The sample carries 80,000 to 100,000 clones, around 72% recorded once. Source material: PBMCs. The receptors derive from a man aged 18 to 35 in good health and CMV-seropositive.

The chain recombines TRBV6-5 with TRBJ2-7; the D gene is possibly TRBD2 (5 bases). This CDR3 region has 12 residues. V was trimmed by 6 bases and J by 1 base, leaving 7 bases between them. Germline CDR1 MNHEY, CDR2 SVGAGI. The DNA of the CDR3 is TGTGCCAGCAGCCCGGGGTCCTACGAGCAGTACTTC. Amino acids: CASSPGSYEQYF.

The V call is TRBV5-5, the J call TRBJ1-2; D may be TRBD1 (5 bases). The CDR3 runs 17 residues. V lost 0 bases and J 5 bases, leaving 20 bases between the germline ends. CDR1 SGHKS and CDR2 YYEKEE come from the germline V gene (reference sequence). CDR3 protein: CASSLEREGTVSYGYTF. DNA for the CDR3: TGTGCCAGCAGCTTGGAGAGAGAGGGGACTGTGTCTTATGGCTACACCTTC.

The chain combines TRBV28 with TRBJ1-1, with TRBD1 matching 10 bases. The CDR3 runs to 18 residues. CDR1 is MDHEN and CDR2 is SYDVKM in the germline V gene. V was clipped by 3 bases and J by 0 bases; unmatched bases: 10. The CDR3 sequence is CASSFPPRQGAMNTEAFF. The CDR3 DNA reads TGTGCCAGCAGTTTCCCTCCACGACAGGGGGCAATGAACACTGAAGCTTTCTTT.

V usage is TRBV5-4 and J usage is TRBJ1-2; 8 bases match TRBD1. Germline V CDR1 and CDR2: SGHNT, YYREEE (reference sequence). V shed 2 bases and J 1 base; nucleotides not matched to a gene: 10. This CDR3 is built from 17 residues. The CDR3 bases are TGTGCCAGCAGCTTTGGCGACAGGGGACCTCTTAACTATGGCTACACCTTC. Translating gives CASSFGDRGPLNYGYTF.

This clone was observed a few times. V and J are TRBV27 and TRBJ2-7; TRBD1 matches 11 bases. The J segment lost 4 bases and the V segment lost 3 bases, leaving 11 bases of the junction unmatched. CDR3 length: 17 amino acids. Germline V gene data show CDR1 as MNHEY and CDR2 as SMNVEV (reference sequence). The CDR3 reads CASSFQPPDRGLYEQYF. CDR3 DNA: TGTGCCAGCAGTTTTCAGCCCCCGGACAGGGGGCTGTACGAGCAGTACTTC.

This chain uses TRBV18 with TRBJ1-1; 8 nucleotides line up with TRBD1. The CDR3 is made up of 15 amino acids. The germline CDR1 and CDR2 sequences are KGHSH and LQKENI. With V trimmed by 3 bases and J by 1 base, 4 bases remained unmatched. The CDR3 reads CASSPTGQGNTEAFF. CDR3 DNA sequence: TGTGCCAGCTCACCGACCGGACAGGGGAACACTGAAGCTTTCTTT. Together with reference TRBV18 and TRBJ1-1, the CDR3 gives the full variable domain: NAGVMQNPRHLVRRRGQEARLRCSPMKGHSHVYWYRQLPEEGLKFMVYLQKENIIDESGMPKERFSAEFPKEGPSILRIQQVVRGDSAAYFCASSPTGQGNTEAFFGQGTRLTVV.

The chain is built from TRBV5-1 and TRBJ2-7, with D maybe TRBD2 (5 bases). CDR3 size: 14 residues. Trimming cost V 4 bases and J 3 bases, with 14 bases left between them. In germline, CDR1 is SGHRS, CDR2 YFSETQ. The CDR3 loop is CASSPEASFYEQYF. CDR3 nucleotides: TGCGCCAGCAGCCCGGAGGCAAGTTTCTACGAGCAGTACTTC.

This clone has just one count. The CDR3 DNA reads TGTGCCAGCAGTGCCCCGGGACTAGCAGTCCACGAGCAGTACTTC. It encodes CASSAPGLAVHEQYF. The V gene is TRBV25-1, the J gene TRBJ2-7; 9 bases agree with TRBD2. V was pared by 4 bases and J by 5 bases, with 9 bases of the junction left unmatched. The CDR3 spans 15 residues. Germline V CDR1 and CDR2: MGHDK, SYGVNS.

This chain uses TRBV2 with TRBJ2-5; a possible D gene is TRBD2 (5 bases). Germline assignment: CDR1 SNHLY and CDR2 FYNNEI. The CDR3 runs 13 residues. Trimming left V 3 bases short and J 2 bases short, with 7 bases between. CDR3 DNA sequence: TGTGCCAGCAGTGATGGGGAGCAAGAGACCCAGTACTTC. Protein sequence: CASSDGEQETQYF.

The chain is built from TRBV4-1 and TRBJ2-2; D uncertain. This CDR3 has 13 amino acids. The germline gives CDR1 MGHRA, CDR2 YSYEKL. V lost 3 bases, J lost 5 bases, and 7 bases lay in between. The CDR3 spells CASSHEYTGELFF. The CDR3 DNA is TGCGCCAGCAGCCATGAGTATACCGGGGAGCTGTTTTTT.

This chain joins TRBV6-5 and TRBJ1-6; 8 bases map to TRBD1. CDR1 is MNHEY, CDR2 SVGAGI, per germline. The CDR3 sequence is 15 residues long. J was trimmed by 6 bases and V by 2 bases; bases with no gene match: 3. CDR3 sequence: CASSYQGAGNSPLHF. DNA for the CDR3: TGTGCCAGCAGTTACCAGGGGGCAGGTAATTCACCCCTCCACTTT.

The chain couples TRBV11-2 to TRBJ2-7; 8 nucleotides match TRBD2. The length of the CDR3 is 17 residues. J was trimmed by 1 base and V by 5 bases; bases with no gene match: 13. Germline-derived CDR1 and CDR2 are SGHAT and FQNNGV. The CDR3 loop reads CASSPAGVRYLSYEQYF. The DNA of the CDR3 is TGTGCCAGCAGCCCAGCGGGGGTAAGGTACTTATCCTACGAGCAGTACTTC.

This clone was counted once. The chain is built from TRBV7-9 and TRBJ2-1; TRBD1 matches 7 bases. Germline V lookup: CDR1 SEHNR, CDR2 FQNEAQ (reference sequence). This CDR3 contains 14 residues. With 1 base clipped from V and 8 bases from J, the junction kept 5 bases outside the gene matches. The chain's CDR3 is CASSLDRGSDEQFF. In DNA form, the CDR3 reads TGTGCCAGCAGCTTAGACAGGGGATCTGATGAGCAGTTCTTC.

The chain has TRBV5-1 and TRBJ2-3, with D tentatively TRBD1 (6 bases). Trimming stripped 4 bases from V and 0 bases from J, with 15 bases between. This CDR3 has 16 residues. Germline CDR1 and CDR2: SGHRS and YFSETQ. The CDR3 here is CASSLNRERSTDTQYF. CDR3 sequence (DNA): TGCGCCAGCAGCCTAAACAGGGAACGTAGCACAGATACGCAGTATTTT.

This clone was counted a few times. Within the sample, other DNA sequences also encode this same CDR3. The chain links TRBV5-6 to TRBJ1-3, with 8 positions matching TRBD1. The germline V gene encodes CDR1 SGHDT and CDR2 YYEEEE. Trimming removed 3 bases from V and 2 bases from J; junction bases left unmatched: 1. The CDR3 spans 14 residues. CDR3 sequence (DNA): TGTGCCAGCAGCTCGACAGGGGCTGGAAACACCATATATTTT. Amino acid sequence: CASSSTGAGNTIYF.